This T cell receptor beta chain was documented in a study of B cell selection in AIRE deficiency. The assay was immunoSEQ multiplex PCR, and TCRdb's table has in-frame clones only and misses some. Of fewer than 30,000 clones in the sample, almost 98% were seen once. Regarding the study as a whole: Shared Treg sequences were biased toward short CDR3s with few non-templated nucleotide insertions. Approximately 29% of healthy-shared Treg TCRbeta sequences appeared in patient Tconv cells. Of a few thousand shared Treg TCRbeta sequences, around 32% were healthy-only, just over 9% patient-only.

The CDR3 is 14 amino acids. Per the germline V gene, CDR1 is SGDLS and CDR2 is YYNGEE. Trimming cost V 3 bases and J 12 bases, with 20 bases left between them. Conventional CD4 T cells were sorted as CD4+CD127+ cells. With respect to this clone: Its antigen is not identified.

The chain has TRBV9 and TRBJ2-3, with D perhaps matching TRBD1 (6 bases). This receptor was identified in a human donor with AIRE deficiency. Sequencing used conventional CD4+ T cells sorted from PBMCs. CDR3: CASSAIQTGSPQYF. CDR3 coding DNA: TGTGCCAGCAGCGCCATCCAGACAGGTTCACCTCAGTATTTT. The whole variable domain, remainder taken from reference TRBV9 and TRBJ2-3, is DSGVTQTPKHLITATGQRVTLRCSPRSGDLSVYWYQQSLDQGLQFLIQYYNGEERAKGNILERFSAQQFPDLHSELNLSSLELGDSALYFCASSAIQTGSPQYFGPGTRLTVL.